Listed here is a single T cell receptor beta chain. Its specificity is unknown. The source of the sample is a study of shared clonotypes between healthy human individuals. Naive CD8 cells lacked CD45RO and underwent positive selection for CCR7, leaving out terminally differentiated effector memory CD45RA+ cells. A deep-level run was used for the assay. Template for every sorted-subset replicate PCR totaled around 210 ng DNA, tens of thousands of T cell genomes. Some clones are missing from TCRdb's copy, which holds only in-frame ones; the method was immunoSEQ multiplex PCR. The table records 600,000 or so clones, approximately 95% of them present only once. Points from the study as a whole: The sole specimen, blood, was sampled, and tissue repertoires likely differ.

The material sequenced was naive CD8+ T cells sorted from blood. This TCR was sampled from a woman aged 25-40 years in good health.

DNA for the CDR3: TGTGCCAGCAGGACCGCGGCGGGGGCAAAGGGCTACACCTTC. The encoded protein is CASRTAAGAKGYTF. The chain is built from TRBV27 and TRBJ1-2, with D tentatively TRBD1 (6 bases). CDR1 MNHEY and CDR2 SMNVEV come from the germline V gene (reference sequence). V lost 6 bases and J lost 8, with 19 bases in between. CDR3 length: 14 residues.